The source of this T cell receptor (beta chain) is a study of CD8+ T cells in alopecia areata. Study background: Tofacitinib was given for 6 to 18 months, then stopped for 6 months.

cDNA prepared by RNA extraction and subsequent reverse transcription served as the template for sequencing. Clones were read by immunoSEQ multiplex PCR, and TCRdb kept only the in-frame ones, dropping some. The repertoire includes around 200,000 clones, around 63% of them detected once, and roughly 1.7% sits in the top ten. Looked up from germline, CDR1 is MGHDK and CDR2 is SYGVNS. V was clipped by 1 base and J by 0 bases, with 9 bases between them. The CDR3 totals 15 residues. The specimen was CD4+ T cells sorted from blood, collected at week 0. V usage is TRBV25-1 and J usage is TRBJ1-1; the D is unclear. The sequence came from a human donor with alopecia areata. The DNA of the CDR3 is TGTGCCAGCAGTGAATCAAGCAGATTGAACACTGAAGCTTTCTTT. This sequence encodes CASSESSRLNTEAFF.